This T cell receptor beta chain was identified during a study of T cell responses to AZD1222 COVID-19 vaccine. Study outcomes and limitations: A rise in Spike-specific TCR breadth and depth followed two AZD1222 doses.

This CDR3 is 17 amino acids long. Germline V CDR1 and CDR2: LGHDT, YNNKEL (reference sequence). V dropped 1 base and J dropped 1; count of bases not matched to a gene: 9. As for this clone: As yet, its antigen is unknown.

Sequenced by immunoSEQ multiplex PCR; TCRdb stores in-frame clones only, minus some. Here the sample spans 75,000 to 100,000 clones, around 87% being singletons. The specimen was peripheral blood, collected on day 0 of AZD1222 vaccination. This sequence joins TRBV3-1 (or the pseudogene TRBV3-2) and TRBJ1-1; 7 nucleotides agree with TRBD1. The TCR originated in an adult in good health. The CDR3 DNA reads as TGTGCCAGCAGCCAAGGTGGGACAGCCTCCACGAACACTGAAGCTTTCTTT. It yields the protein CASSQGGTASTNTEAFF.